This T cell receptor (beta chain) was documented in a study of cytomegalovirus exposure and HLA in healthy donors. V lost 4 bases and J lost 3; bases outside the gene matches: 9. The CDR3 runs 17 residues. CDR1 SNHLY and CDR2 FYNNEI come from the germline V gene. Notes on this clone: Antigen specificity is unknown.

PCR primers comprised 60 Vbeta and 13 Jbeta primers. Some clones are missing from TCRdb's copy, which holds only in-frame ones; the method was immunoSEQ multiplex PCR. The table shows 85,000 to 100,000 clones, with around four fifths occurring only once. Study results and limitations: In a later analysis, common viral pathogens appeared linked to several of the most significant clusters. Previous analysis showed most TCR beta V segments were productive about 87% or about 30% of the time. A list of roughly 160 TCR beta chains associated with cytomegalovirus was given.

V usage is TRBV2 and J usage is TRBJ2-1; 10 positions match TRBD2. This receptor was identified in a man aged 25-45 years in good health and CMV-seronegative. Sequences were obtained from PBMCs. The CDR3 protein is CASSVASGRVSYNEQFF. CDR3 DNA sequence: TGTGCCAGCAGTGTCGCCAGCGGGAGGGTTAGCTACAATGAGCAGTTCTTC.